Detailed here is one T cell receptor (beta chain). As handled by the study authors: Amplification of reference gene primers was used by the study to estimate nucleated cell counts. Libraries were prepared by immunoSEQ multiplex PCR; TCRdb keeps only in-frame clonotypes and omits some of them. Clonal size and the V and J genes are those of that table, whereas D and trimming came from the DNA. The data show under 150,000 clones, around 82% seen once. This entry comes from a study of blood T cell repertoires in COVID-19. CDR3 length: 13 amino acids. Germline V lookup: CDR1 SQVTM, CDR2 ANQGSEA. V was clipped by 4 bases and J by 1 base, with 10 bases between them.

The TCR originated in a man aged 55 to 70 with acute or convalescent COVID-19. The specimen was peripheral blood. This chain links TRBV29-1 with TRBJ1-1, with D possibly being TRBD1 (6 bases). Here the CDR3 reads CSVGTDKNTEAFF. The CDR3, as DNA: TGCAGCGTTGGGACAGATAAGAACACTGAAGCTTTCTTT.